This T cell receptor beta chain comes out of a study of blood T cell repertoires in COVID-19. Study at large: The cDNA or gDNA used as material had been derived from T cells, B-cell-depleted T cells, or PBMCs.

Sequenced by immunoSEQ multiplex PCR; TCRdb stores in-frame clones only, minus some. The sample shows about 120,000 clones, 80% to 90% of them seen only once. In germline, CDR1 is SNHLY, CDR2 FYNNEI. The CDR3 sequence is 12 residues long. V gave up 8 bases and J gave up 4 bases, with 9 bases separating them. Material: peripheral blood. The chain combines TRBV2 with TRBJ2-1; D gene ambiguous. This receptor was obtained from a man between 70 and 80 years old with active or convalescent COVID-19. The CDR3 is CASYWQYNEQFF. The CDR3 DNA sequence: TGTGCCAGCTATTGGCAGTACAATGAGCAGTTCTTC.